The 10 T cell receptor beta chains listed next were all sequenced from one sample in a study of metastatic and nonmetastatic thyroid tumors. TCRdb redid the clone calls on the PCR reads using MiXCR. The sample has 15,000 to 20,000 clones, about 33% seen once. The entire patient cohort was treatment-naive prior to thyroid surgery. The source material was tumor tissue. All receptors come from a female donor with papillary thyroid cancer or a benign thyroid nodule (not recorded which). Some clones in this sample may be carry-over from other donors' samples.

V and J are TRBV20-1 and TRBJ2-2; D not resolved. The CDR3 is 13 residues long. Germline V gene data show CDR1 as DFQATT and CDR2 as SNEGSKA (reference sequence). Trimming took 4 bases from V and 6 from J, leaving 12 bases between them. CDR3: CSAISPHPGELFF. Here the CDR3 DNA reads TGCAGTGCTATTTCCCCCCACCCCGGGGAGCTGTTTTTT.

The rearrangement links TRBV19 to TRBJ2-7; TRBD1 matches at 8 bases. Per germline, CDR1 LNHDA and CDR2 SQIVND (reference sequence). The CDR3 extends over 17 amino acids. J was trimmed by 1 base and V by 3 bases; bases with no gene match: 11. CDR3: CASSMRRQGSWSYEQYF. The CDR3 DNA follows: TGTGCCAGTAGTATGAGGAGACAGGGGTCCTGGTCCTACGAGCAGTACTTC.

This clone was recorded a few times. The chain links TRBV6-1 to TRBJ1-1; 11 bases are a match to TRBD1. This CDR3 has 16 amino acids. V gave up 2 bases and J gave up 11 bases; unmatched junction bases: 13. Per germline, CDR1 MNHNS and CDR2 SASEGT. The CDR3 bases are TGTGCCAGCAGTGAAACCTCGGGACAGGGGGAAATTTTGGCTTTCTTT. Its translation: CASSETSGQGEILAFF.

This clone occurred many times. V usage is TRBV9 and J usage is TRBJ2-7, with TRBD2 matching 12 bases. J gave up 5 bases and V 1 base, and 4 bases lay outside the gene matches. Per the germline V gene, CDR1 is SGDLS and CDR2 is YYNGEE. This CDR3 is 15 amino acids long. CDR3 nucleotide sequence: TGTGCCAGCAGCGTAACTAGCGGGAGGATAGACGAGCAGTACTTC. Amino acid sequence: CASSVTSGRIDEQYF.

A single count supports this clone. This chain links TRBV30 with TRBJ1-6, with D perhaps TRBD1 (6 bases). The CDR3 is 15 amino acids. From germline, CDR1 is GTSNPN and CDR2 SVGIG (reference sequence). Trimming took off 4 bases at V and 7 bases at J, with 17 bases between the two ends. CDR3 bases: TGTGCCTGGACCCACCTAACAGGGAGCAATTCACCCCTCCACTTT. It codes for CAWTHLTGSNSPLHF.

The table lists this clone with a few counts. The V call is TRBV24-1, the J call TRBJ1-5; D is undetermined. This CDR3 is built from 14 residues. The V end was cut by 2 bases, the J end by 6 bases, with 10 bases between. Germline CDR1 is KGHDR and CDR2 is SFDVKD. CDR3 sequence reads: CATSDSPLGQPQHF. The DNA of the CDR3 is TGTGCCACCAGTGATTCCCCACTGGGTCAGCCCCAGCATTTT.

In nucleotides, the CDR3 is TGCAGCGTTGGGGATTCCTACGAGCAGTACTTC. Encoded protein: CSVGDSYEQYF. J is TRBJ2-7 and V is TRBV29-1; D is ambiguous. From germline, CDR1 is SQVTM and CDR2 ANQGSEA. The CDR3 spans 11 residues. V gave up 4 bases and J gave up 1 base, with 5 bases separating them.

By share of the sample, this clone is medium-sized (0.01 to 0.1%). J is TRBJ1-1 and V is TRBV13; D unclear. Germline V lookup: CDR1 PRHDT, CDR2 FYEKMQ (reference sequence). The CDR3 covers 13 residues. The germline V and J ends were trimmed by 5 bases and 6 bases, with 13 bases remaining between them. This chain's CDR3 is CASSHHYLSEAFF. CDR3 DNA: TGTGCCAGCAGCCACCACTATTTGTCTGAAGCTTTCTTT.

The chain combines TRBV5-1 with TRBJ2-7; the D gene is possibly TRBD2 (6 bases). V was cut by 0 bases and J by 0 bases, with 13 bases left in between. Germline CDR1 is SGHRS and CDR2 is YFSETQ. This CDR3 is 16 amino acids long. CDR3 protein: CASSLAGAGTSYEQYF. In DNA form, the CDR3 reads TGCGCCAGCAGCTTGGCGGGCGCGGGGACCTCCTACGAGCAGTACTTC. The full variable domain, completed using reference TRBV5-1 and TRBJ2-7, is KAGVTQTPRYLIKTRGQQVTLSCSPISGHRSVSWYQQTPGQGLQFLFEYFSETQRNKGNFPGRFSGRQFSNSRSEMNVSTLELGDSALYLCASSLAGAGTSYEQYFGPGTRLTVT.

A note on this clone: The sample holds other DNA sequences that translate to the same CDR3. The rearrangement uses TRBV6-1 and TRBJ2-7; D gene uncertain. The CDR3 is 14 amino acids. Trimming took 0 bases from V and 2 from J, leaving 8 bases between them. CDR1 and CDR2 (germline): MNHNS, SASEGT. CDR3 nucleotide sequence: TGTGCCAGCAGTGAAGCGGGATTCACCTACGAGCAGTACTTC. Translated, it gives CASSEAGFTYEQYF.